Included here is one TCR beta chain sequence, with context. The method was immunoSEQ multiplex PCR; TCRdb's version includes in-frame clones alone and lacks a portion of them. The sample shows more than 80,000 clones, under 95% of them seen only once. V was clipped by 4 bases and J by 4 bases, with 17 bases between them. The CDR3 contains 15 residues. Germline V gene data show CDR1 as SGHDT and CDR2 as YYEEEE. The data originate from a study of OX40 agonist ivuxolimab in advanced cancers. Background on the study: Patients' therapy was ivuxolimab, an antibody that acts as an agonist of OX40 (CD134). Patients in dose escalation had liver, melanoma, kidney or head and neck cancers.

The chain combines TRBV5-6 with TRBJ1-2, with TRBD1 as a possible D gene (5 bases). The material was CD4+ or CD8+ T cells sorted from blood, obtained in a trial of the OX40 agonist ivuxolimab. The sequence derives from an adult with an advanced solid tumor such as melanoma, head and neck, liver or kidney cancer. CDR3 nucleotide sequence: TGTGCCAGCAGCCCATATTGGGACGTTAGCTATGGCTACACCTTC. It specifies CASSPYWDVSYGYTF.